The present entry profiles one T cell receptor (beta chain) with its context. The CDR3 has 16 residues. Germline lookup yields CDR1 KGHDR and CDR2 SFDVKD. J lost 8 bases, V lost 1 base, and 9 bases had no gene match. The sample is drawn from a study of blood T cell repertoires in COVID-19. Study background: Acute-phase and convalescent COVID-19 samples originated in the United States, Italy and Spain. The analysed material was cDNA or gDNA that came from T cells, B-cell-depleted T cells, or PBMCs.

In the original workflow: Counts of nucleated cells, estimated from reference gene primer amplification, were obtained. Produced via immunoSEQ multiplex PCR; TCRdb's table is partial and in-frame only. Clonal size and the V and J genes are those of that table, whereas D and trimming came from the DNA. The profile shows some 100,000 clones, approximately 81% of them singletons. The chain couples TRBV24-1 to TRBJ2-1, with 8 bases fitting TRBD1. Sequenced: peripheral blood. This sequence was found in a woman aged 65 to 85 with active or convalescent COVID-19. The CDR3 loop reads CATSDLLSGGRDEQFF. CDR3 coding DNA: TGTGCCACCAGTGATTTATTGTCAGGGGGCCGTGATGAGCAGTTCTTC.